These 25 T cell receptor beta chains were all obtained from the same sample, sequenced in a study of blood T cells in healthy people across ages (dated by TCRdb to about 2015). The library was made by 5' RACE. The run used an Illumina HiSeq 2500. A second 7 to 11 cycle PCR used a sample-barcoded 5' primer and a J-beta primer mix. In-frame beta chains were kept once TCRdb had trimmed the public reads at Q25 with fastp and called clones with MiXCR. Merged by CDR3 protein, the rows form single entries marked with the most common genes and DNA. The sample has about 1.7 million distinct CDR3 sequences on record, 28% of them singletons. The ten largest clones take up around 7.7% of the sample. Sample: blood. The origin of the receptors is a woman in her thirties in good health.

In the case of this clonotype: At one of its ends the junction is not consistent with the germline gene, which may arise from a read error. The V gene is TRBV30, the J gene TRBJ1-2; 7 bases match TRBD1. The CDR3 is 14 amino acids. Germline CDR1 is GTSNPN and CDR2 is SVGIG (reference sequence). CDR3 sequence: CVWSAGTVNYGYTF. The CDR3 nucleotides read TGTGTCTGGAGTGCCGGGACAGTTAACTATGGCTACACCTTC. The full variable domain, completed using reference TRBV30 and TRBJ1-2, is SQTIHQWPATLVQPVGSPLSLECTVEGTSNPNLYWYRQAAGRGLQLLFYSVGIGQISSEVPQNLSASRPQDRQFILSSKKLLLSDSGFYLCVWSAGTVNYGYTFGSGTRLTVV.

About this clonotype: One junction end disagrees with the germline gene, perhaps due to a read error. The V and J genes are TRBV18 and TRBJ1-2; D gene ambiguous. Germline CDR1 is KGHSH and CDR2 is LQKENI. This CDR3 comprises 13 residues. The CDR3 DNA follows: TGTGCCAGCGCACCGAGTCCGTTTCAGGGCTACACCTTC. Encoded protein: CASAPSPFQGYTF.

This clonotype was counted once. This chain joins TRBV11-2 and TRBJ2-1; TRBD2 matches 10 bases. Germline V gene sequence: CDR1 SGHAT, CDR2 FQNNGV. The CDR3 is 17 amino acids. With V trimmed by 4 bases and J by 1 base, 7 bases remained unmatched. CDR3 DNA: TGTGCCAGCAGCTCTCGGGGTAGCGGGGGGTCCTACAATGAGCAGTTCTTC. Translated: CASSSRGSGGSYNEQFF.

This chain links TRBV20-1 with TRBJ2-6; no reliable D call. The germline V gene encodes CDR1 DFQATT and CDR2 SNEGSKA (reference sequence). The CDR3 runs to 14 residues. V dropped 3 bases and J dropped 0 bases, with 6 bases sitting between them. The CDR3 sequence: CSASAVSGANVLTF. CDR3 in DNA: TGCAGTGCTAGTGCGGTCTCTGGGGCCAACGTCCTGACTTTC.

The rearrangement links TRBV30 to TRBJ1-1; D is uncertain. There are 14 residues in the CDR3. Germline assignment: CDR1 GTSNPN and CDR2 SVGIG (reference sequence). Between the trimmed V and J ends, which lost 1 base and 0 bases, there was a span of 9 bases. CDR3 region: CAWSEYGLNTEAFF. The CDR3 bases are TGTGCCTGGAGTGAGTACGGACTGAACACTGAAGCTTTCTTT.

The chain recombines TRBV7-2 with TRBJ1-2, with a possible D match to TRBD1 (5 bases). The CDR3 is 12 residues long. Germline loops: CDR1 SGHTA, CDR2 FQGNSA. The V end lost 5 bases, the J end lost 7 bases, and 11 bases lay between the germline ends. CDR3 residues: CASSQGRAGYTF. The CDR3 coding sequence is TGTGCCAGCAGCCAGGGAAGGGCTGGCTACACCTTC.

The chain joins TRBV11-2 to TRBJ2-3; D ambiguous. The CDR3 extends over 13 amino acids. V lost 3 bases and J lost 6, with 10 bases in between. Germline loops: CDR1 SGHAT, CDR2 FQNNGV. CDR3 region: CASSFTSPDTQYF. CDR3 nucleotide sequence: TGTGCCAGCAGCTTTACTTCCCCGGATACGCAGTATTTT. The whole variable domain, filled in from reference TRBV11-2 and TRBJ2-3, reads EAGVAQSPRYKIIEKRQSVAFWCNPISGHATLYWYQQILGQGPKLLIQFQNNGVVDDSQLPKDRFSAERLKGVDSTLKIQPAKLEDSAVYLCASSFTSPDTQYFGPGTRLTVL.

CDR3 nucleotides: TGTGCCAGCAGGCCCTACACAGCCTACGAGCAGTACTTC. Translated, it gives CASRPYTAYEQYF. V gene TRBV7-2 combines with J gene TRBJ2-7, with D unclear. V gave up 6 bases and J gave up 2 bases, with 11 bases separating them. Germline CDR1 reads SGHTA; CDR2 reads FQGNSA. This CDR3 comprises 13 residues.

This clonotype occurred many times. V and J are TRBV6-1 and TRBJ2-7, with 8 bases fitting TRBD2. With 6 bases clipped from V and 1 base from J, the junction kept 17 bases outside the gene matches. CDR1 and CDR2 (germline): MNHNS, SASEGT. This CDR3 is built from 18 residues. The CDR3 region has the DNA TGTGCCAGCAGAGCTGGGATAGGGGGAGCGGGAGAATCCTACGAGCAGTACTTC. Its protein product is CASRAGIGGAGESYEQYF.

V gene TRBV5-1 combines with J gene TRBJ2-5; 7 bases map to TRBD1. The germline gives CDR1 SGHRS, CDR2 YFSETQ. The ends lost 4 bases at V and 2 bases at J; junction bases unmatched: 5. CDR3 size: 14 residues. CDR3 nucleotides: TGCGCCAGCAGCCGGGACAGAAGGCAAGAGACCCAGTACTTC. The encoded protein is CASSRDRRQETQYF. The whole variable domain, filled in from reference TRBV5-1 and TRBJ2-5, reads KAGVTQTPRYLIKTRGQQVTLSCSPISGHRSVSWYQQTPGQGLQFLFEYFSETQRNKGNFPGRFSGRQFSNSRSEMNVSTLELGDSALYLCASSRDRRQETQYFGPGTRLLVL.

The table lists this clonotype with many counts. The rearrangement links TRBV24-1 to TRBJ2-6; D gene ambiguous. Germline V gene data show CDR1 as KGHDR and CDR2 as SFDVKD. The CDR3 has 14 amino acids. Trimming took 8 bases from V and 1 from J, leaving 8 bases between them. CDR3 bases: TGTGCCACCACCGATCTATCTGGGGCCAACGTCCTGACTTTC. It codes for CATTDLSGANVLTF.

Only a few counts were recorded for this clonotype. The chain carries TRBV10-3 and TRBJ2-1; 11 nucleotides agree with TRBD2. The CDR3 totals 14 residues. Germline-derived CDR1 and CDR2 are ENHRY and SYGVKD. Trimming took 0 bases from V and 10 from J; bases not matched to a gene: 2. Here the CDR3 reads CAISESRLAGEQFF. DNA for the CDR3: TGTGCCATCAGTGAGTCGAGACTAGCGGGGGAGCAGTTCTTC.

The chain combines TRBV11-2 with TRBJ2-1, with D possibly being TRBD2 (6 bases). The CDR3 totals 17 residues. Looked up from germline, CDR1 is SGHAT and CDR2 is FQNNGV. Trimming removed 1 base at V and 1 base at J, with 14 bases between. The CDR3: CASSLVLPGGSYNEQFF. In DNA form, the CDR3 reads TGTGCCAGCAGCTTAGTCCTACCAGGAGGGTCCTACAATGAGCAGTTCTTC.

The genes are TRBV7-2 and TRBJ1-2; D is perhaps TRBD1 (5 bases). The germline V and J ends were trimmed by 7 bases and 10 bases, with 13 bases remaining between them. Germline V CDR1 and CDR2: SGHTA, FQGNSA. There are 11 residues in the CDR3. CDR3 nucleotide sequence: TGTGCCAGCATGGGGGGAGGCGACTACACCTTC. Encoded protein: CASMGGGDYTF.

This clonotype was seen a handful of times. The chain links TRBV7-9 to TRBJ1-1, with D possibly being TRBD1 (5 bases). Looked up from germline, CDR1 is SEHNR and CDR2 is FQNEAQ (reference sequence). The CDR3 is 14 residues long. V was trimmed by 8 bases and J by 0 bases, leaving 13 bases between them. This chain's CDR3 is CASSEAGMNTEAFF. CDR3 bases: TGTGCCAGCTCTGAGGCAGGGATGAACACTGAAGCTTTCTTT.

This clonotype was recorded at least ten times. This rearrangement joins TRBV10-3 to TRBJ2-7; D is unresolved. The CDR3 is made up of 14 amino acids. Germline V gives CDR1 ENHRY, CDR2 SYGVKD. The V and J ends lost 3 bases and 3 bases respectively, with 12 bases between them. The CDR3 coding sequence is TGTGCCATCAGTGAATACGGGCCAAACTACGAGCAGTACTTC. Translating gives CAISEYGPNYEQYF.

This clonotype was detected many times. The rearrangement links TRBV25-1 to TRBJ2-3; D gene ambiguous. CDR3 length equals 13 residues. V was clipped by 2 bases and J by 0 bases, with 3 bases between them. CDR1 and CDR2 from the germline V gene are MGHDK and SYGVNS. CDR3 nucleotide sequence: TGTGCCAGCAGTGAACCTAGCACAGATACGCAGTATTTT. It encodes CASSEPSTDTQYF.

CDR3 loop: CASTGRGAAETQYF. Here the CDR3 DNA reads TGTGCCAGTACCGGGCGGGGGGCAGCGGAGACCCAGTACTTC. The chain employs TRBV19 and TRBJ2-5; 8 positions match TRBD2. Germline V gives CDR1 LNHDA, CDR2 SQIVND (reference sequence). J lost 5 bases, V lost 7 bases, and 9 bases had no gene match. There are 14 residues in the CDR3.

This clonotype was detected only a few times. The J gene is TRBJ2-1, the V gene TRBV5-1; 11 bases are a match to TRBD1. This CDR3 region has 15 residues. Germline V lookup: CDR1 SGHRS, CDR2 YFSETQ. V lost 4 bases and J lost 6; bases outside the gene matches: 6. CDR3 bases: TGCGCCAGCAGCCTCTGGACAGGGGGCTCCAATGAGCAGTTCTTC. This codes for CASSLWTGGSNEQFF.

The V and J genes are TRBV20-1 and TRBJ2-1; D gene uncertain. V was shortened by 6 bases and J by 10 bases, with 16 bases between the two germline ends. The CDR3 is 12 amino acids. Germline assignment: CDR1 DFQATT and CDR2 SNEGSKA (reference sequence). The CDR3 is CSAEGDTGEQFF. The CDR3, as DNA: TGCAGTGCGGAAGGCGACACCGGCGAGCAGTTCTTC.

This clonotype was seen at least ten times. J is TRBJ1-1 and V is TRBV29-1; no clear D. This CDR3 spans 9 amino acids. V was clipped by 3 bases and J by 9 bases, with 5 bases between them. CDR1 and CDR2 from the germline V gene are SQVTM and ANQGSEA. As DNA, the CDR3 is TGCAGCGTTGACGGGCAAGCTTTCTTT. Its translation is CSVDGQAFF.

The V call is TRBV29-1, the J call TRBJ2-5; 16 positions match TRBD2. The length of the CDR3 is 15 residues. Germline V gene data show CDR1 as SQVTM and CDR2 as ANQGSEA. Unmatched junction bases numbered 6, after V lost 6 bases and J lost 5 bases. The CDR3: CSVGLAGGPGETQYF. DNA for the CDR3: TGCAGCGTGGGACTAGCGGGAGGGCCGGGGGAGACCCAGTACTTC.

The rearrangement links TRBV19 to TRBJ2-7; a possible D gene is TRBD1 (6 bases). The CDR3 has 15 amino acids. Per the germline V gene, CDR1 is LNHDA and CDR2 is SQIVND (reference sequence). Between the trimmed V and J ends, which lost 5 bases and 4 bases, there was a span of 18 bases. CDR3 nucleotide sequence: TGTGCCAGTAGTCCCGGGACAAATACCTATTACGAGCAGTACTTC. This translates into CASSPGTNTYYEQYF.

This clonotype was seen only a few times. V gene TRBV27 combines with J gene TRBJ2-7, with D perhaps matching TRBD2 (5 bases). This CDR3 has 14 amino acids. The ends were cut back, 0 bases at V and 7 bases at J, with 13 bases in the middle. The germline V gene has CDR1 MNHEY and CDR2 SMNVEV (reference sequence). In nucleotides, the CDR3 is TGTGCCAGCAGTTTATCGAGTGTCGGAGGAGAGCAGTACTTC. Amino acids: CASSLSSVGGEQYF.

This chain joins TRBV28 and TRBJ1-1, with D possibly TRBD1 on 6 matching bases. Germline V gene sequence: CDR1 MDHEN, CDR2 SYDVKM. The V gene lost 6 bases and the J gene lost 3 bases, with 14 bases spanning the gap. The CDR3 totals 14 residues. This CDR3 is CASSYRAGYTEAFF. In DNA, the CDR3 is TGTGCCAGCAGCTACAGGGCAGGGTACACTGAAGCTTTCTTT.